Listed below are T cell receptor beta chains from one sample, sequenced in a study of blood T cells in healthy people across ages. A single record per CDR3 protein comes from TCRdb applying MiXCR to the 5' RACE reads. The profile covers roughly 730,000 distinct CDR3 sequences, with more than 55% appearing a single time and about 26% taken by the ten largest. Specimen: blood. Receptors originate from a man aged 40-49 years in good health. The CDR3 runs from the conserved cysteine through the conserved F or W. Each record gives: V gene, J gene, D gene, clone size, CDR3 DNA, CDR3 protein. D genes are given only for firm matches. Rows may omit the clone size; those that give it use once, few, many or a size class.

>TRBV27|TRBJ2-1|TRBD2|few
TGTGCCAGTCAAACTGCTAGCGGCCGGGAGGGTATAGTACAGTTCTTC
CASQTASGREGIVQFF
>TRBV20-1|TRBJ1-2|.|.
TGCAGTGCTAGACCGCGGGAGAACCTCTATGGCTACACCTTC
CSARPRENLYGYTF
>TRBV7-9|TRBJ2-5|.|few
TGTGCCACCCTAAGAGCTTCGAGTCATTCAAGGACCCAGTACTTC
CATLRASSHSRTQYF
>TRBV29-1|TRBJ1-2|.|.
TGCAGCGTTGAAGGCAGGGAGAGGGACTATGGCTACACCTTC
CSVEGRERDYGYTF
>TRBV6-5|TRBJ1-3|TRBD1|once
TGTGCCAGCAGTTACTCGGCAGGGGGAGGAAACACCATATATTTT
CASSYSAGGGNTIYF
>TRBV14|TRBJ2-2|.|.
TGTGCCAGCAGCCTAGACAGGTTTTCCGGGGAGCTGTTTTTT
CASSLDRFSGELFF
>TRBV6-2/TRBV6-3|TRBJ1-1|TRBD1|.
TGTGCCAGCAGTCCCGGTTTTTACAGGGGATCTGCAGCTTTCTTT
CASSPGFYRGSAAFF
>TRBV3-1|TRBJ2-5|TRBD1|.
TGTGCCAGCAGCCAAGCGGGACAGGGTATAATGGAGCAGTACTTC
CASSQAGQGIMEQYF
>TRBV2|TRBJ1-5|.|many
TGTGCCAGCAGTGAATTACAGGGAGACCAGCCCCAGCATTTT
CASSELQGDQPQHF
>TRBV4-3|TRBJ2-1|TRBD2|.
TGCGCCAGCAGCCAGCCGACTAGCGGCCCCAATGAGCAGTTCTTC
CASSQPTSGPNEQFF
>TRBV30|TRBJ2-5|.|.
TGTGCCTGGAGTGTAAATTTACTAGAGACCCAGTACTTC
CAWSVNLLETQYF
>TRBV29-1|TRBJ2-7|.|few
TGCAGCGTCCGAGACAGGGAGGTCGCCGAGCAGTACTTC
CSVRDREVAEQYF
>TRBV25-1|TRBJ2-5|TRBD2|.
TGTGCCAGCACTAGCGGGGGACAAGAGACCCAGTACTTC
CASTSGGQETQYF
>TRBV28|TRBJ2-7|.|.
TGTGCCAGCAGTGGAGGACCGGACAGCCCGCTCCACTACGAGCAGTACTTC
CASSGGPDSPLHYEQYF
>TRBV6-5|TRBJ2-5|TRBD1|.
TGTGCCAGCAGTCCCACAGGGGGCGGGTGGTACTTC
CASSPTGGGWYF
>TRBV9|TRBJ1-1|.|few
TGTGCCAGCAGCGCCGAAACAGGACAAAAGCACACTGAAGCTTTCTTT
CASSAETGQKHTEAFF
>TRBV6-4|TRBJ1-1|.|.
TGTGCCAGCAGTGACCAAAGAGACAGGCATCGGGGAGCGATGAACACTGAAGCTTTCTTT
CASSDQRDRHRGAMNTEAFF
>TRBV2|TRBJ2-1|TRBD1|few
TGTGCCAGCCGGGTCAGGGGGACGAATGAGCAGTTCTTC
CASRVRGTNEQFF
>TRBV7-9|TRBJ2-7|.|.
TGTGCCAGCAGCCAGAGTGTGGTAACCTACGAGCAGTACTTC
CASSQSVVTYEQYF
>TRBV7-2|TRBJ2-4|.|.
TGTGCCAGCAGCTTAGTAAGAGAAAACATTCAGTACTTC
CASSLVRENIQYF
>TRBV24-1|TRBJ2-1|TRBD2|.
TGTGCCACCGACGCGGGAGAATGGAGTGAGCAGTTCTTC
CATDAGEWSEQFF
>TRBV20-1|TRBJ2-2|.|.
TGCAGTGCTATGAAATCGAACACCGGGGAGCTGTTTTTT
CSAMKSNTGELFF
>TRBV11-2|TRBJ2-3|TRBD1|.
TGTGCCAGCAGCTTAGAGAGACAGGGGAATTGGGGGTATTTT
CASSLERQGNWGYF
>TRBV25-1|TRBJ2-7|.|few
TGTGCCAGCAGTCTAGGGTCCGACCCCTACGAGCAGTACTTC
CASSLGSDPYEQYF
>TRBV12-3/TRBV12-4|TRBJ1-1|TRBD1|.
TGTGCCAGCACGGACAGGTTGGAAGCTTTCTTT
CASTDRLEAFF
>TRBV24-1|TRBJ2-7|TRBD1|.
TGTGCCACCTCTGAATCCGGACAGGGCAACTACGAGCAGTACTTC
CATSESGQGNYEQYF
>TRBV3-1|TRBJ2-3|.|.
TGTGCCAGCAGCAGTACCAGCGCAGATACGCAGTATTTT
CASSSTSADTQYF
>TRBV29-1|TRBJ1-2|.|few
TGCAGCGTTGAGAGTGGCTATGGCTACACCTTC
CSVESGYGYTF
>TRBV7-9|TRBJ2-1|TRBD2|once
TGTGCCAGCAGCCCCCGCCTTCGGGGGGTCAATGAGCAGTTCTTC
CASSPRLRGVNEQFF
>TRBV7-3|TRBJ2-5|.|.
TGTGCCAGCAGCTTAATGGGTCGAGCGGCCTCGGAGACCCAGTACTTC
CASSLMGRAASETQYF
>TRBV20-1|TRBJ2-3|.|once
TGCAGTGGAACTCTAGAGTTCGGCACAGATACGCAGTATTTT
CSGTLEFGTDTQYF
>TRBV28|TRBJ2-3|.|.
TGTGCCAGCAGTTTAACCGGTACTAGCACAGATACGCAGTATTTT
CASSLTGTSTDTQYF
>TRBV27|TRBJ2-2|.|.
TGTGCCAGCAGTTTAGAAGATTTTAGGCATGGGAGCACCGGGGAGCTGTTTTTT
CASSLEDFRHGSTGELFF
>TRBV9|TRBJ1-1|.|.
TGTGCCAGCAGCGTAGTGGCCGGGGGTGCGAACACTGAAGCTTTCTTT
CASSVVAGGANTEAFF